The source of this T cell receptor (beta chain) is a study of blood T cell repertoires in COVID-19. Study context: The cDNA or gDNA used as material had been derived from T cells, B-cell-depleted T cells, or PBMCs.

Trimming stripped 4 bases from V and 6 bases from J, with 10 bases between. Germline CDR1 SGHAT, CDR2 FQNNGV. The CDR3 loop spans 12 amino acids. The data were produced by immunoSEQ multiplex PCR, yet TCRdb's version contains in-frame clones alone and is incomplete. This sample has about 200,000 clones, with around 83% found just once. Source material: peripheral blood. The receptor's source is a woman between 50 and 59 years old with acute or convalescent COVID-19. V usage is TRBV11-2 and J usage is TRBJ2-7, with D unresolved. Here the CDR3 reads CASSSPLSEQYF. CDR3 nucleotide sequence: TGTGCCAGCAGCTCTCCCCTTAGCGAGCAGTACTTC.